This T cell receptor beta chain is drawn from a study of blood T cell repertoires in COVID-19. Trimming removed 7 bases at V and 5 bases at J, with 9 bases between. Germline V lookup: CDR1 MNHEY, CDR2 SMNVEV (reference sequence). The CDR3 has 11 amino acids. In the original processing: Quantification of nucleated cells was approximated via reference gene primer amplification. Generated by immunoSEQ multiplex PCR, the TCRdb table keeps only in-frame clones and is missing some. D and trimming come from the DNA, and the V and J calls and clone size come from that table. In the table there are around 430,000 clones, around 89% of which are singletons.

The sample taken for sequencing was peripheral blood. The sequence derives from a woman aged 50 to 65 with COVID-19, enrolled during active disease. The chain joins TRBV27 to TRBJ2-7; D is uncertain. As DNA, the CDR3 is TGTGCCAGCAAGAAGCTCAACGAGCAGTACTTC. This translates into CASKKLNEQYF.